This T cell receptor (beta chain) is drawn from a study of T cell repertoires in cytomegalovirus infection. At the level of the study: Recently described HLA-C-restricted plus well-studied HLA-B-restricted CMV epitopes were used. CMV infection plus the matching HLA type was flagged by public TCR beta signatures.

As regards this clonotype: Its antigen remains unidentified.

Study-wide points: The ex vivo response was dominated by HLA-C-restricted CMV-specific TCR beta clonotypes. Summed public TCR beta family frequency identified CMV carriers bearing the relevant HLA.

TCRdb recomputed calls from the reads with MiXCR, one row per CDR3 protein. This table holds 650,000 to 900,000 distinct CDR3 sequences, about 31% found once. In germline, CDR1 is MDHEN, CDR2 SYDVKM. The CDR3 sequence is 13 residues long. Trimming took 10 bases from V and 2 from J, leaving 12 bases between them. The sample consisted of cultured CD8+ T cells from PBMCs, taken from culture after CMV antigen stimulation. The sequence came from a human donor in good health (CMV status not recorded). Some clones in this sample may be carry-over from other donors' samples. The J gene is TRBJ2-1, the V gene TRBV28; D is ambiguous. CDR3 sequence: CAITRVAYNEQFF. CDR3 nucleotide sequence: TGTGCCATTACCCGGGTGGCCTACAATGAGCAGTTCTTC. Full variable domain (rest looked up from reference TRBV28 and TRBJ2-1): DVKVTQSSRYLVKRTGEKVFLECVQDMDHENMFWYRQDPGLGLRLIYFSYDVKMKEKGDIPEGYSVSREKKERFSLILESASTNQTSMYLCAITRVAYNEQFFGPGTRLTVL.